This T cell receptor beta chain originates from a study of identical twins. One entry per CDR3 protein, called by TCRdb with MiXCR from the 5' RACE reads. The sample carries 1.5 million or so distinct CDR3 sequences, about 30% recorded once. Trimming left V 6 bases short and J 3 bases short, with 12 bases between. Germline values: CDR1 LGHDT, CDR2 YNNKEL (reference sequence). CDR3 length: 14 amino acids. This TCR derives from a newborn girl in good health. Sequencing was done on a sample of cord blood. The V gene is TRBV3-1, the J gene TRBJ1-5; D is ambiguous. Here the CDR3 DNA reads TGTGCCAGCAGTCAACAACGGATCAATCAGCCCCAGCATTTT. Amino acid sequence: CASSQQRINQPQHF.